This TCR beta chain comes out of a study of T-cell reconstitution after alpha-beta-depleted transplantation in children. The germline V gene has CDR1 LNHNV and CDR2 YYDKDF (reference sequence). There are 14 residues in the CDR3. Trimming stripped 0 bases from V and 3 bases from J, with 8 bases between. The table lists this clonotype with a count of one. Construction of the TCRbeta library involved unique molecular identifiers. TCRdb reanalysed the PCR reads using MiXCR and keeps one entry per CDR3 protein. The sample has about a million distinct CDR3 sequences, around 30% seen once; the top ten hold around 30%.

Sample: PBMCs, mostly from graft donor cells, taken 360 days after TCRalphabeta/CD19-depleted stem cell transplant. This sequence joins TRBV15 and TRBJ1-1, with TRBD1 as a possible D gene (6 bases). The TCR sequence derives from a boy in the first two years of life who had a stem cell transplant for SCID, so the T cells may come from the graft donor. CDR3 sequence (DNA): TGTGCCACCAGCAGAGACAGGGGAGACACTGAAGCTTTCTTT. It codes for CATSRDRGDTEAFF.